The rows below give T cell receptor beta chains drawn from one sample of a study of T cells in pancreatic ductal adenocarcinoma. Some clones are missing from TCRdb's copy, which holds only in-frame ones; the method was immunoSEQ multiplex PCR. Of around 16,000 clones detected, about 93% appear once; the ten largest clones hold 16%. What was sequenced was PBMCs. These TCRs come from a human donor with pancreatic ductal adenocarcinoma. CDR3s include the opening cysteine and the closing phenylalanine or tryptophan. The D gene is left open where the match is weak. Part of the rows lack a size; the others show once, few, many or a class for expanded clones.

v_gene: TRBV5-1; abundance: .; d_gene: TRBD1; j_gene: TRBJ2-4; CDR3nt: TGCGCCAGCAGCTTGGATACAGGGGGCACGATTGGTCCCAAAAACATTCAGTACTTC; CDR3aa: CASSLDTGGTIGPKNIQYF
v_gene: TRBV6-5; abundance: .; d_gene: TRBD1; j_gene: TRBJ1-1; CDR3nt: TGTGCCAGCAGGAAGACAGGGGGGGAGAACACTGAAGCTTTCTTT; CDR3aa: CASRKTGGENTEAFF
v_gene: TRBV27; abundance: .; d_gene: TRBD2; j_gene: TRBJ2-3; CDR3nt: TGTGCCAGCAGTTACCGCAGCGGGAGGGCCGAGTGGGGCACAGATACGCAGTATTTT; CDR3aa: CASSYRSGRAEWGTDTQYF
v_gene: TRBV2; abundance: .; d_gene: .; j_gene: TRBJ2-3; CDR3nt: TGTGCCAGCAGCCGAATCCCGGGGTCCAGCACAGATACGCAGTATTTT; CDR3aa: CASSRIPGSSTDTQYF
v_gene: TRBV6-5; abundance: .; d_gene: TRBD1; j_gene: TRBJ1-5; CDR3nt: TGTGCCAGCAGTGCGGGACAGGGGGCGGTAGCCCAGCATTTT; CDR3aa: CASSAGQGAVAQHF
v_gene: TRBV14; abundance: .; d_gene: .; j_gene: TRBJ1-2; CDR3nt: TGTGCCAGCAGCCAAAGCTTTTGGGGGGCGCGTGAAGGCTACACCTTC; CDR3aa: CASSQSFWGAREGYTF
v_gene: TRBV2; abundance: .; d_gene: .; j_gene: TRBJ2-1; CDR3nt: TGTGCCAGCAGTGTGCAAGATACCTCCTACAATGAGCAGTTCTTC; CDR3aa: CASSVQDTSYNEQFF
v_gene: TRBV6-5; abundance: .; d_gene: .; j_gene: TRBJ2-7; CDR3nt: TGTGCCGGCAGTTGGGGTCCCGAGCAGTACTTC; CDR3aa: CAGSWGPEQYF
v_gene: TRBV6-5; abundance: .; d_gene: TRBD1; j_gene: TRBJ1-2; CDR3nt: TGTGCCAGCAGCCGGGACAGGATCTATGGCTACACCTTC; CDR3aa: CASSRDRIYGYTF
v_gene: TRBV7-9; abundance: .; d_gene: .; j_gene: TRBJ1-1; CDR3nt: TGTGCCAGCAGCCTCTTGAACACTGAAGCTTTCTTT; CDR3aa: CASSLLNTEAFF
v_gene: TRBV30; abundance: .; d_gene: .; j_gene: TRBJ2-2; CDR3nt: TGTGCCTGGAGCCCTGATTTCACCGGGGAGCTGTTTTTT; CDR3aa: CAWSPDFTGELFF
v_gene: TRBV28; abundance: .; d_gene: TRBD2; j_gene: TRBJ2-7; CDR3nt: TGTGCCAGCAGTTTAGCTAGCGGGAGCTCTTACGAGCAGTACTTC; CDR3aa: CASSLASGSSYEQYF
v_gene: TRBV4-1; abundance: .; d_gene: TRBD2; j_gene: TRBJ2-3; CDR3nt: TGCGCCAGCAGCCAATCCGGACTAAGCGGGGCTGTCTCCCCAGATACGCAGTATTTT; CDR3aa: CASSQSGLSGAVSPDTQYF
v_gene: TRBV19; abundance: once; d_gene: TRBD1; j_gene: TRBJ1-2; CDR3nt: TGTGCCAGTAGTATAGATCATAACAGGGGGCCTGACGGGACCTTC; CDR3aa: CASSIDHNRGPDGTF
v_gene: TRBV7-6; abundance: .; d_gene: .; j_gene: TRBJ2-7; CDR3nt: TGTGCCAGCAGCTTAGAGTACTTC; CDR3aa: CASSLEYF
v_gene: TRBV10-1; abundance: .; d_gene: .; j_gene: TRBJ2-1; CDR3nt: TGCGCCAGCAGTGTCTCACGAGGGTTCTCCTACAATGAGCAGTTCTTC; CDR3aa: CASSVSRGFSYNEQFF
v_gene: TRBV10-3; abundance: .; d_gene: .; j_gene: TRBJ1-3; CDR3nt: TGTGCCATCGGGGGAAGCTCTGGAAACACCATATATTTT; CDR3aa: CAIGGSSGNTIYF
v_gene: TRBV2; abundance: .; d_gene: .; j_gene: TRBJ2-3; CDR3nt: TGTGCCAGCAGACAGGGACTGTCAGGGGCCGGCACAGATACGCAGTATTTT; CDR3aa: CASRQGLSGAGTDTQYF
v_gene: TRBV10-2; abundance: .; d_gene: TRBD1; j_gene: TRBJ2-1; CDR3nt: TGCGCCAGCAGTGGGGACAGCTCCTACAATGAGCAGTTCTTC; CDR3aa: CASSGDSSYNEQFF
v_gene: TRBV19; abundance: .; d_gene: .; j_gene: TRBJ1-4; CDR3nt: TGTGCCAGTAGTATGCAGGGAACGCCAGGATATGAAAAACTGTTTTTT; CDR3aa: CASSMQGTPGYEKLFF
v_gene: TRBV29-1; abundance: .; d_gene: TRBD1; j_gene: TRBJ2-5; CDR3nt: TGCAGCGTTGAAGATCGTTTAAGGACAGGGGGCCAAGAGACCCAGTACTTC; CDR3aa: CSVEDRLRTGGQETQYF
v_gene: TRBV7-2; abundance: .; d_gene: .; j_gene: TRBJ2-1; CDR3nt: TGTGCCAGCAGCTCCCCCGACAGAAGCTCCTACAATGAGCAGTTCTTC; CDR3aa: CASSSPDRSSYNEQFF
v_gene: TRBV12-5; abundance: .; d_gene: .; j_gene: TRBJ1-2; CDR3nt: TGTGCTAGTGGCCAGGAAAGTGGCCCAGGACACCCTTCCGCTAACTATGGCTACACCTTC; CDR3aa: CASGQESGPGHPSANYGYTF
v_gene: TRBV5-4; abundance: .; d_gene: TRBD1; j_gene: TRBJ2-1; CDR3nt: TGTGCCAGCAGACCGGGGACAGCGACAAGCTCCTACAATGAGCAGTTCTTC; CDR3aa: CASRPGTATSSYNEQFF
v_gene: TRBV6-7; abundance: .; d_gene: TRBD2; j_gene: TRBJ2-5; CDR3nt: TGTGCCAGCAGTTACTCGAGAATAGTGGGACTAGCGGGAGGGCGAGAGACCCAGTACTTC; CDR3aa: CASSYSRIVGLAGGRETQYF
v_gene: TRBV9; abundance: .; d_gene: TRBD2; j_gene: TRBJ2-5; CDR3nt: TGTGCCAGCAGCGTAGGAATCGGGGGGTACCAAGAGACCCAGTACTTC; CDR3aa: CASSVGIGGYQETQYF
v_gene: TRBV29-1; abundance: .; d_gene: .; j_gene: TRBJ1-2; CDR3nt: TGCAGCGTCCGAGGGGGGGGCTATGGCTACACCTTC; CDR3aa: CSVRGGGYGYTF
v_gene: TRBV28; abundance: .; d_gene: TRBD2; j_gene: TRBJ2-7; CDR3nt: TGTGCCAGCAGTTTTGTAGGGCTAGCGGGAGGACAAACAAGCTCCTACGAGCAGTACTTC; CDR3aa: CASSFVGLAGGQTSSYEQYF
v_gene: TRBV6-1; abundance: .; d_gene: .; j_gene: TRBJ1-4; CDR3nt: TGTGCCAGCAGTGATGTGGACAGCCTGAATGAAAAACTGTTTTTT; CDR3aa: CASSDVDSLNEKLFF
v_gene: TRBV7-3; abundance: few; d_gene: TRBD1; j_gene: TRBJ2-2; CDR3nt: TGTGCCAGCAGCTTCCAGGGGGTAGGGAACACCGGGGAGCTGTTTTTT; CDR3aa: CASSFQGVGNTGELFF
v_gene: TRBV2; abundance: .; d_gene: TRBD1; j_gene: TRBJ1-5; CDR3nt: TGTGCCAGCAGGACAGGGTTGAGCAATCAGCCCCAGCATTTT; CDR3aa: CASRTGLSNQPQHF
v_gene: TRBV27; abundance: .; d_gene: .; j_gene: TRBJ2-2; CDR3nt: TGTGCCAGCAGTTTATCCCCGAACACCGGGGAGCTGTTTTTT; CDR3aa: CASSLSPNTGELFF
v_gene: TRBV12-5; abundance: .; d_gene: .; j_gene: TRBJ1-1; CDR3nt: TGTGCTAGTGGTTTGGAGGGAATACTGCGGGGCACTGAAGCTTTCTTT; CDR3aa: CASGLEGILRGTEAFF
v_gene: TRBV19; abundance: .; d_gene: TRBD1; j_gene: TRBJ1-2; CDR3nt: TGTGCCAGTAGTACCTCGGACAGGGGTTTGTTTGGCTACACCTTC; CDR3aa: CASSTSDRGLFGYTF
v_gene: TRBV4-3; abundance: .; d_gene: .; j_gene: TRBJ2-7; CDR3nt: TGCGCCAGCAGCCAAGAGGAAACAGATTCATCCTACGAGCAGTACTTC; CDR3aa: CASSQEETDSSYEQYF
v_gene: TRBV13; abundance: .; d_gene: TRBD1; j_gene: TRBJ1-1; CDR3nt: TGTGCCAGCACGGCGACCGGGACAGGGGGCTTTATGAACACTGAAGCTTTCTTT; CDR3aa: CASTATGTGGFMNTEAFF
v_gene: TRBV27; abundance: .; d_gene: .; j_gene: TRBJ1-1; CDR3nt: TGTGCCAGCAGTCCGGGGGGGGTGAACACTGAAGCTTTCTTT; CDR3aa: CASSPGGVNTEAFF
v_gene: TRBV18; abundance: .; d_gene: .; j_gene: TRBJ1-2; CDR3nt: TGTGCCAGCTCACCAAGCGGCAGGGGTTATGGCTACACCTTC; CDR3aa: CASSPSGRGYGYTF
v_gene: TRBV29-1; abundance: .; d_gene: .; j_gene: TRBJ2-5; CDR3nt: TGCAGCGTTGGGGGTCTCGGGCGGCAAGAGACCCAGTACTTC; CDR3aa: CSVGGLGRQETQYF
v_gene: TRBV18; abundance: .; d_gene: TRBD1; j_gene: TRBJ1-5; CDR3nt: TGTGCCAGCTCACCACCAGGGACAGGGGCAAGATTTCGCAATCAGCCCCAGCATTTT; CDR3aa: CASSPPGTGARFRNQPQHF
v_gene: TRBV5-4; abundance: .; d_gene: TRBD2; j_gene: TRBJ2-5; CDR3nt: TGTGCCAGCAGCTGGGGACTAGCGGGAGGCCCCGAGACCCAGTACTTC; CDR3aa: CASSWGLAGGPETQYF
v_gene: TRBV11-2; abundance: .; d_gene: TRBD1; j_gene: TRBJ1-6; CDR3nt: TGTGCCAGCAGCTTAGATGGGACAGGGGGCTATAATTCACCCCTCCACTTT; CDR3aa: CASSLDGTGGYNSPLHF
v_gene: TRBV18; abundance: .; d_gene: .; j_gene: TRBJ2-1; CDR3nt: TGTGCCAGCTCACCACTGGCTCAGGGAGATGAGCAGTTCTTC; CDR3aa: CASSPLAQGDEQFF
v_gene: TRBV29-1; abundance: few; d_gene: TRBD2; j_gene: TRBJ2-5; CDR3nt: TGCAGCGTTGAAGTCCTCGGGGGGGCGCGGGAACAAGAGACCCAGTACTTC; CDR3aa: CSVEVLGGAREQETQYF
v_gene: TRBV7-8; abundance: .; d_gene: TRBD2; j_gene: TRBJ2-1; CDR3nt: TGTGCCAGCAGCTTCATAATGGGACTAGGAGACAATGAGCAGTTCTTC; CDR3aa: CASSFIMGLGDNEQFF
v_gene: TRBV5-1; abundance: .; d_gene: .; j_gene: TRBJ2-7; CDR3nt: TGCGCCAGCAGCTTTGAAGGGATCGGCGAGCAGTACTTC; CDR3aa: CASSFEGIGEQYF
v_gene: TRBV9; abundance: .; d_gene: .; j_gene: TRBJ1-2; CDR3nt: TGTGCCAGCAGCCCAATTAGGGGCCAGGGCGACTATGGCTACACCTTC; CDR3aa: CASSPIRGQGDYGYTF
v_gene: TRBV7-8; abundance: .; d_gene: .; j_gene: TRBJ2-2; CDR3nt: TGTGCCAGCAGCTCCCGAGCGGACTTCGGGGAGCTGTTTTTT; CDR3aa: CASSSRADFGELFF
v_gene: TRBV2; abundance: .; d_gene: .; j_gene: TRBJ2-2; CDR3nt: TGTGCCAGCAGTCGACGTACATGGGGGAAAAATGCTTGGGAATTCGGGGAGCTGTTTTTT; CDR3aa: CASSRRTWGKNAWEFGELFF
v_gene: TRBV7-2; abundance: .; d_gene: TRBD1; j_gene: TRBJ1-5; CDR3nt: TGTGCCAGCAGCTTAGCCGGGACAGGGGCGTATAGCAATCAGCCCCAGCATTTT; CDR3aa: CASSLAGTGAYSNQPQHF
v_gene: TRBV5-4; abundance: .; d_gene: .; j_gene: TRBJ2-5; CDR3nt: TGTGCCAGCAGCTTGGAGTCGCAAGAGACCCAGTACTTC; CDR3aa: CASSLESQETQYF
v_gene: TRBV19; abundance: .; d_gene: TRBD1; j_gene: TRBJ2-3; CDR3nt: TGTGCCAGTAGTCGGGACAGGCTAGATACGCAGTATTTT; CDR3aa: CASSRDRLDTQYF
v_gene: TRBV7-9; abundance: .; d_gene: TRBD1; j_gene: TRBJ1-2; CDR3nt: TGTGCCAGCAGCTTGGCCGGGACAGAATATAACTATGGCTACACCTTC; CDR3aa: CASSLAGTEYNYGYTF
v_gene: TRBV28; abundance: .; d_gene: .; j_gene: TRBJ2-3; CDR3nt: TGTGCCAGCAGTAACGGGGGGCACGGGGATACGCAGTATTTT; CDR3aa: CASSNGGHGDTQYF
v_gene: TRBV7-2; abundance: .; d_gene: .; j_gene: TRBJ1-2; CDR3nt: TGTGCCAGCAGCCCACGAACGGCTTATGGCTACACCTTC; CDR3aa: CASSPRTAYGYTF
v_gene: TRBV30; abundance: .; d_gene: TRBD1; j_gene: TRBJ1-2; CDR3nt: TGTGCCTGGAGTGTACCCCCCGGGACAGGGACCAGCGGCTATGGCTACACCTTC; CDR3aa: CAWSVPPGTGTSGYGYTF